The 4 T cell receptor beta chains presented below share a single source sample, sequenced in a study of graft-versus-host responses after intestinal transplantation. Processing of graft tissue released intraepithelial and lamina propria lymphocytes. TCRdb keeps only in-frame clones here, not all; method: immunoSEQ multiplex PCR. The sample carries around 15,000 clones, 80% recorded once. The material sequenced was ileum tissue, taken around 96 days after intestinal transplant. These receptor sequences come from a human patient who received an intestinal transplant, so some T cells may come from the graft donor.

CDR3 sequence (DNA): TGCAGCGTTACCGGACTAGGTGTCGACAATGAGCAGTTCTTC. It encodes CSVTGLGVDNEQFF. The chain joins TRBV29-1 to TRBJ2-1, with 7 bases identical to TRBD2. This CDR3 is 14 amino acids long. J lost 5 bases, V lost 5 bases, and 9 bases had no gene match. Germline-derived CDR1 and CDR2 are SQVTM and ANQGSEA.

The chain employs TRBV10-2 and TRBJ2-7, with 7 positions matching TRBD2. CDR3 size: 12 residues. With V trimmed by 6 bases and J by 3 bases, 2 bases remained unmatched. Germline V CDR1 and CDR2: WSHSY, SAAADI. This CDR3 reads CASSVAGYEQYF. DNA for the CDR3: TGCGCCAGCAGCGTAGCGGGCTACGAGCAGTACTTC.

The chain has TRBV19 and TRBJ1-5; TRBD1 matches 7 bases. The CDR3 has 16 amino acids. Germline V gene sequence: CDR1 LNHDA, CDR2 SQIVND (reference sequence). V shed 5 bases and J 0 bases; nucleotides not matched to a gene: 7. CDR3 in DNA: TGTGCCAGTAGTGTCGGACAGGTTGATAGCAATCAGCCCCAGCATTTT. Amino acids: CASSVGQVDSNQPQHF.

This chain links TRBV14 with TRBJ2-3; tentative D call: TRBD2 (6 bases). V was clipped by 4 bases and J by 1 base, with 15 bases between them. The CDR3 spans 16 residues. Germline CDR1 and CDR2: SGHDN and FVKESK. CDR3 coding DNA: TGTGCCAGCAGCCGGAGGTCGGGAGTGGGCACAGATACGCAGTATTTT. This sequence encodes CASSRRSGVGTDTQYF. Full variable domain (outside the CDR3, taken from reference TRBV14 and TRBJ2-3): EAGVTQFPSHSVIEKGQTVTLRCDPISGHDNLYWYRRVMGKEIKFLLHFVKESKQDESGMPNNRFLAERTGGTYSTLKVQPAELEDSGVYFCASSRRSGVGTDTQYFGPGTRLTVL.